The next 24 T cell receptor beta chains were all read from a single sample in a study of blood T cell repertoires in COVID-19. Sequencing was performed with immunoSEQ multiplex PCR; in TCRdb, only in-frame clones are kept and a portion is missing. The sample carries about 250,000 clones, 70% to 90% recorded once. The specimen was peripheral blood. All receptors derive from a man between 18 and 29 years old with active or convalescent COVID-19.

The rearrangement joins TRBV18 to TRBJ1-1, with a tentative D call TRBD1 (5 bases). The CDR3 runs to 14 residues. V was pared by 1 base and J by 7 bases, with 13 bases between. Per the germline V gene, CDR1 is KGHSH and CDR2 is LQKENI. DNA of the CDR3: TGTGCCAGCTCACCACTGGGCCAGGGCCTTGAAGCTTTCTTT. Its protein is CASSPLGQGLEAFF.

The chain recombines TRBV6-5 with TRBJ1-6; 7 bases are shared with TRBD1. Germline CDR1 and CDR2: MNHEY and SVGAGI. The CDR3 has 14 residues. J was trimmed by 5 bases and V by 7 bases; bases with no gene match: 5. CDR3 amino acids: CASTRTGDNSPLHF. Written as DNA, the CDR3 is TGTGCCAGCACCCGAACAGGGGATAATTCACCCCTCCACTTT.

This rearrangement joins TRBV20-1 to TRBJ1-1; the D gene is possibly TRBD1 (6 bases). The V and J ends lost 3 bases and 4 bases respectively, with 18 bases between them. The V gene's germline CDR1 is DFQATT and CDR2 SNEGSKA (reference sequence). CDR3 length: 15 amino acids. The DNA for the CDR3 is TGCAGTGCTAGTGAAGCGGAGGGAGGGGGCACTGAAGCTTTCTTT. Protein sequence: CSASEAEGGGTEAFF.

The CDR3 loop is CAWSSRTGVEETQYF. The CDR3 bases are TGTGCCTGGAGTTCCAGGACAGGGGTGGAAGAGACCCAGTACTTC. This chain joins TRBV30 and TRBJ2-5; TRBD1 matches 9 bases. The V gene's germline CDR1 is GTSNPN and CDR2 SVGIG (reference sequence). The J segment lost 3 bases and the V segment lost 2 bases, leaving 7 bases of the junction unmatched. The CDR3 has 15 amino acids.

This chain connects TRBV4-3 to TRBJ1-1, with 12 bases identical to TRBD1. J gave up 5 bases and V 0 bases, and 10 bases lay outside the gene matches. The germline gives CDR1 LGHNA, CDR2 YSLEER. The CDR3 length is 18 residues. The CDR3 DNA reads TGCGCCAGCAGCCAAGATAGTAGGGGACAGGGGGCCTCTACTGAAGCTTTCTTT. Its translation: CASSQDSRGQGASTEAFF.

The V gene is TRBV29-1, the J gene TRBJ2-1, with D tentatively TRBD2 (6 bases). Germline-derived CDR1 and CDR2 are SQVTM and ANQGSEA. Trimming removed 2 bases at V and 5 bases at J, with 10 bases between. This CDR3 is built from 13 residues. CDR3 amino acids: CSVENGRNNEQFF. As DNA, the CDR3 is TGCAGCGTTGAAAACGGGAGAAACAATGAGCAGTTCTTC.

The gene calls are TRBV11-2 and TRBJ1-2; possibly TRBD1 for D (5 bases). V was clipped by 0 bases and J by 10 bases, with 15 bases between them. CDR1 and CDR2 from the germline V gene are SGHAT and FQNNGV. The CDR3 covers 14 residues. The CDR3 DNA reads TGTGCCAGCAGCTTAGATGACAGCCTCATACCCTACACCTTC. Protein product: CASSLDDSLIPYTF.

J is TRBJ2-1 and V is TRBV7-9, with 10 bases matching TRBD2. The CDR3 has 16 amino acids. V gave up 2 bases and J gave up 7 bases; unmatched junction bases: 8. Germline V lookup: CDR1 SEHNR, CDR2 FQNEAQ (reference sequence). CDR3 loop: CASSLLGAGGVNEQFF. The CDR3, as DNA: TGTGCCAGCAGCTTACTCGGAGCGGGAGGGGTGAATGAGCAGTTCTTC.

This clone was seen more than once but under ten times. This chain links TRBV7-8 with TRBJ2-7; D call uncertain. V dropped 5 bases and J dropped 6 bases, with 8 bases sitting between them. The CDR3 loop spans 11 amino acids. The V gene's germline CDR1 is SGHVS and CDR2 FQNEAQ. The CDR3, as DNA: TGTGCCAGCAGCGCCTTCAGCGAGCAGTACTTC. Its protein product is CASSAFSEQYF.

This chain joins TRBV7-9 and TRBJ2-1; 7 bases line up with TRBD2. V shed 4 bases, J shed 4 bases, and the junction held 4 bases outside the gene matches. Germline lookup yields CDR1 SEHNR and CDR2 FQNEAQ (reference sequence). The CDR3 is 14 amino acids. The CDR3 DNA reads as TGTGCCAGCAGCTCCCGGGACTATTACAATGAGCAGTTCTTC. Translated: CASSSRDYYNEQFF.

The genes are TRBV27 and TRBJ2-1; maybe TRBD2 (6 bases). Per the germline V gene, CDR1 is MNHEY and CDR2 is SMNVEV (reference sequence). Trimming took off 5 bases at V and 6 bases at J, with 17 bases between the two ends. There are 15 residues in the CDR3. CDR3 in DNA: TGTGCCAGCAGTCTAGCGACAGTCACGGGCAATGAGCAGTTCTTC. The encoded protein is CASSLATVTGNEQFF.

The chain is built from TRBV6-5 and TRBJ2-7; a weak D match, TRBD1 (5 bases). Trimming removed 6 bases from V and 4 bases from J, with 19 bases in between. The CDR3 sequence is 15 residues long. Germline V gives CDR1 MNHEY, CDR2 SVGAGI. CDR3 in amino acids: CASRTGASWVYEQYF. The CDR3 DNA follows: TGTGCCAGCAGAACTGGGGCCAGTTGGGTGTACGAGCAGTACTTC.

V usage is TRBV18 and J usage is TRBJ1-1; D is unresolved. CDR1 is KGHSH and CDR2 is LQKENI in the germline V gene. V was pared by 4 bases and J by 3 bases, with 21 bases between. This CDR3 is 17 amino acids long. The CDR3 here is CASSLTRGLGEHTEAFF. CDR3 nucleotides: TGTGCCAGCTCACTAACGCGGGGATTGGGTGAGCACACTGAAGCTTTCTTT.

The chain couples TRBV5-8 to TRBJ2-1; TRBD2 aligns across 12 bases. Germline V gene lookup returns CDR1 SGHTS and CDR2 YDEGEE. V lost 4 bases and J lost 4; bases outside the gene matches: 9. The CDR3 covers 17 residues. CDR3 in amino acids: CASSLGPSGRVYNEQFF. For the CDR3, the DNA is TGTGCCAGCAGCCTCGGGCCTAGCGGGAGGGTGTACAATGAGCAGTTCTTC.

This chain uses TRBV13 with TRBJ2-7; 10 bases match TRBD2. Germline V gene sequence: CDR1 PRHDT, CDR2 FYEKMQ (reference sequence). The J segment lost 5 bases and the V segment lost 8 bases, leaving 12 bases of the junction unmatched. The CDR3 is 15 amino acids. The CDR3 DNA is TGTGCCAGCGGACCCTTGAGCGGGAGGGCGGACGAGCAGTACTTC. This gives the protein CASGPLSGRADEQYF.

The V call is TRBV11-2, the J call TRBJ2-5; 10 bases match TRBD2. This CDR3 spans 16 amino acids. Trimming at V came to 2 bases and at J to 2 bases, leaving 5 bases not matched to a gene. CDR1 is SGHAT, CDR2 FQNNGV, per germline. CDR3 coding DNA: TGTGCCAGCAGCTTACGAGCGGGAGGGTTACAAGAGACCCAGTACTTC. This gives the protein CASSLRAGGLQETQYF. Drawing the rest from reference TRBV11-2 and TRBJ2-5, the complete variable domain is EAGVAQSPRYKIIEKRQSVAFWCNPISGHATLYWYQQILGQGPKLLIQFQNNGVVDDSQLPKDRFSAERLKGVDSTLKIQPAKLEDSAVYLCASSLRAGGLQETQYFGPGTRLLVL.

The chain couples TRBV9 to TRBJ2-1; 9 nucleotides match TRBD2. From germline, CDR1 is SGDLS and CDR2 YYNGEE. This CDR3 is built from 17 residues. V lost 3 bases, J lost 8 bases, and 15 bases stayed unmatched. The CDR3 spells CASSAPRAGGRSYEQFF. CDR3 sequence (DNA): TGTGCCAGCAGCGCGCCCCGGGCGGGGGGGCGGAGTTATGAGCAGTTCTTC. Drawing the rest from reference TRBV9 and TRBJ2-1, the complete variable domain is DSGVTQTPKHLITATGQRVTLRCSPRSGDLSVYWYQQSLDQGLQFLIQYYNGEERAKGNILERFSAQQFPDLHSELNLSSLELGDSALYFCASSAPRAGGRSYEQFFGPGTRLTVL.

The CDR3 is CASSANGGTGYTF. The CDR3 region has the DNA TGTGCCAGCAGCGCTAACGGGGGTACTGGCTACACCTTC. The chain combines TRBV3-1 (or the pseudogene TRBV3-2) with TRBJ1-2; perhaps TRBD1 as D (5 bases). The CDR3 is 13 amino acids. CDR1 and CDR2 (germline): LGHDT, YNNKEL (reference sequence). V was clipped by 5 bases and J by 7 bases, with 14 bases between them.

This clone was counted only a few times. CDR3 sequence (DNA): TGCGCCAGCAGCCAAGACTCTAGCGGGTACACCGGGGAGCTGTTTTTT. This gives the protein CASSQDSSGYTGELFF. The V and J genes are TRBV4-3 and TRBJ2-2; 8 nucleotides match TRBD2. The CDR3 has 16 amino acids. Germline-derived CDR1 and CDR2 are LGHNA and YSLEER. J was trimmed by 3 bases and V by 0 bases; bases with no gene match: 3.

This chain joins TRBV13 and TRBJ1-2; D is perhaps TRBD1 (5 bases). Looked up from germline, CDR1 is PRHDT and CDR2 is FYEKMQ (reference sequence). The V and J ends lost 3 bases and 5 bases respectively, with 13 bases between them. The CDR3 is made up of 14 amino acids. In DNA form, the CDR3 reads TGTGCCAGCAGCTTTGGTATGGGGCAATATGGCTACACCTTC. Protein: CASSFGMGQYGYTF.

This clone came up once. The rearrangement joins TRBV5-1 to TRBJ1-2; weak D call: TRBD1 (5 bases). The CDR3 has 16 amino acids. V was clipped by 0 bases and J by 4 bases, with 16 bases between them. Germline CDR1 reads SGHRS; CDR2 reads YFSETQ. CDR3 in amino acids: CASSLGTARVGYGYTF. For the CDR3, the DNA is TGCGCCAGCAGCTTGGGGACCGCCAGGGTCGGCTATGGCTACACCTTC.

This rearrangement joins TRBV10-1 to TRBJ2-1, with 9 bases fitting TRBD1. From germline, CDR1 is WNHNN and CDR2 SYGVQD (reference sequence). V shed 5 bases and J 2 bases; nucleotides not matched to a gene: 4. The CDR3 is made up of 15 amino acids. In DNA form, the CDR3 reads TGCGCCAGCAGTCCGACAGGGGGGACCTACAATGAGCAGTTCTTC. Translation: CASSPTGGTYNEQFF.

The V call is TRBV6-5, the J call TRBJ2-7; D is possibly TRBD1 (6 bases). This CDR3 spans 14 amino acids. Between the trimmed V and J ends, which lost 1 base and 2 bases, there was a span of 9 bases. The germline CDR1 and CDR2 sequences are MNHEY and SVGAGI. The CDR3 is CASSYLTGPYEQYF. CDR3 in DNA: TGTGCCAGCAGTTACTTGACAGGTCCCTACGAGCAGTACTTC.

The rearrangement links TRBV13 to TRBJ2-1; 10 nucleotides match TRBD2. Germline V gene sequence: CDR1 PRHDT, CDR2 FYEKMQ (reference sequence). The CDR3 is 16 amino acids. J lost 6 bases, V lost 4 bases, and 9 bases had no gene match. The CDR3, as DNA: TGTGCCAGCAGCTCCCCTCCCAGCGGGAGGGTCAATGAGCAGTTCTTC. It encodes CASSSPPSGRVNEQFF.